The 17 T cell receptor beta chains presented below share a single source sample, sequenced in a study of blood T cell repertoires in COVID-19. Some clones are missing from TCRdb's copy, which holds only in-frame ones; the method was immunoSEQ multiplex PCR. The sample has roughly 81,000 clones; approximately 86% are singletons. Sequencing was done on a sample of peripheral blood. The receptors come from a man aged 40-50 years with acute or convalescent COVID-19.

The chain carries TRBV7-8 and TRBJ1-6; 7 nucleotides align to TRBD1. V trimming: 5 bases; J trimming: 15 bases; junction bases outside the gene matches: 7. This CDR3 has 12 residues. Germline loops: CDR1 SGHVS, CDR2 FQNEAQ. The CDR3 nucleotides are TGTGCCAGCAGCGCGGCACAGGGGCGCCTCCACTTT. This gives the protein CASSAAQGRLHF.

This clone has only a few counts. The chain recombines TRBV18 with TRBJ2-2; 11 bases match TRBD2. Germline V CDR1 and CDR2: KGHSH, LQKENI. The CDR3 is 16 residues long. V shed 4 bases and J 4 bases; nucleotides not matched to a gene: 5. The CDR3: CASSRGLADTTGELFF. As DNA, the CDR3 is TGTGCCAGCTCACGGGGACTAGCGGATACCACCGGGGAGCTGTTTTTT.

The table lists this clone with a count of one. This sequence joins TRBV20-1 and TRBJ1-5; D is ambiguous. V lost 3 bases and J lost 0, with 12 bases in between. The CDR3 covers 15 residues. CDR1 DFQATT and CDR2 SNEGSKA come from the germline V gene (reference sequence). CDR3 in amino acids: CSASMPGLSNQPQHF. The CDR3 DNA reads TGCAGTGCTAGTATGCCAGGACTTAGCAATCAGCCCCAGCATTTT.

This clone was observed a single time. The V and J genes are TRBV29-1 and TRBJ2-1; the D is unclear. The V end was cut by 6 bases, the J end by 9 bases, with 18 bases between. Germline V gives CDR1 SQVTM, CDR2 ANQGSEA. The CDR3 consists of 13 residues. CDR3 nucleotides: TGCAGCGTGAATTTCCAGGCAGTCGGTGAGCAGTTCTTC. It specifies CSVNFQAVGEQFF.

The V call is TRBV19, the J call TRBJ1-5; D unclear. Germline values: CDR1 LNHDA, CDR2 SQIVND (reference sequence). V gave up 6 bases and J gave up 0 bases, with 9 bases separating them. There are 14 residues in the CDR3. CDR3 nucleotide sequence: TGTGCCAGTAGCCCGCCAGTTAGCAATCAGCCCCAGCATTTT. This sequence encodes CASSPPVSNQPQHF.

The CDR3 DNA reads TGTGCCAGCAGCCTCCGGGGAGGAGCGGGAGCAAATGAGCAGTTCTTC. Translating it yields CASSLRGGAGANEQFF. The V and J genes are TRBV3-1 (or the pseudogene TRBV3-2) and TRBJ2-1; 8 bases map to TRBD2. Per germline, CDR1 LGHDT and CDR2 YNNKEL (reference sequence). CDR3 length: 16 amino acids. J lost 7 bases, V lost 4 bases, and 12 bases had no gene match.

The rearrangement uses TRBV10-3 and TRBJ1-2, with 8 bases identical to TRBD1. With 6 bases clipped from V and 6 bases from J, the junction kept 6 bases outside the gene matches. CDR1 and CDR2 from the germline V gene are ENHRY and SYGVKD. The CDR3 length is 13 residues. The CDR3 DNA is TGTGCCATCAGCCCGACAGGGGTAAATGGCTACACCTTC. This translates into CAISPTGVNGYTF.

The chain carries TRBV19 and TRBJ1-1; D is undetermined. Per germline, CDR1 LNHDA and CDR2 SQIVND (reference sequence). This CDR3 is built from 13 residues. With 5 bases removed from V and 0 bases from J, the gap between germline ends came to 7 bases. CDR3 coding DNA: TGTGCCAGTAGTTTATCCCTGAACACTGAAGCTTTCTTT. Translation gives CASSLSLNTEAFF.

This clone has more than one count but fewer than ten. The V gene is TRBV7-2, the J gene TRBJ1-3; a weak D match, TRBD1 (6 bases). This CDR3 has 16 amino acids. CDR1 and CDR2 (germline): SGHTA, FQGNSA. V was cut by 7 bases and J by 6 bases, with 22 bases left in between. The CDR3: CASNSAGGAFQNTIYF. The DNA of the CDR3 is TGTGCCAGCAACTCTGCTGGGGGCGCGTTTCAAAACACCATATATTTT.

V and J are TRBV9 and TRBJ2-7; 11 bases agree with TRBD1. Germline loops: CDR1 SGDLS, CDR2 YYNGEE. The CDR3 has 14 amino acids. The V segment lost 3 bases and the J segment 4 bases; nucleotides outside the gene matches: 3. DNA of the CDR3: TGTGCCAGCAGCGCCGGGACAGGGGGTTACGAGCAGTACTTC. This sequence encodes CASSAGTGGYEQYF.

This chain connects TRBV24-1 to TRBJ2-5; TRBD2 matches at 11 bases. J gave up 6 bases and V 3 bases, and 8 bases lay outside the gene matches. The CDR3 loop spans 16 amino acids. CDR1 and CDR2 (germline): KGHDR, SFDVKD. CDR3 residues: CATSDPVAGGGKTQYF. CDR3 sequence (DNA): TGTGCCACCAGTGATCCCGTAGCGGGAGGGGGAAAGACCCAGTACTTC.

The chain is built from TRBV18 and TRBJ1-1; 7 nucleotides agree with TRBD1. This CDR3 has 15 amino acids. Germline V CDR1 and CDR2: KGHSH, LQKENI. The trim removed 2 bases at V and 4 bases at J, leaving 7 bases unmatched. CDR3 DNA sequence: TGTGCCAGCTCACCAGAGACAGGGACTTCCACTGAAGCTTTCTTT. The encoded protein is CASSPETGTSTEAFF.

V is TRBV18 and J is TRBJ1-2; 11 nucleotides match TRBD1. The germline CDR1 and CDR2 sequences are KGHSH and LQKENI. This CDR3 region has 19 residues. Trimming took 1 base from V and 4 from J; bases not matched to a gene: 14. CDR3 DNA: TGTGCCAGCTCACCACGGACAATGCTGGGACAGGGGGTGGGCTATGGCTACACCTTC. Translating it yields CASSPRTMLGQGVGYGYTF.

The CDR3 sequence: CASSVGTSGNIYEQYF. The CDR3, as DNA: TGTGCCAGCAGCGTAGGGACTAGCGGCAATATCTACGAGCAGTACTTC. V is TRBV9 and J is TRBJ2-7; 10 bases line up with TRBD2. This CDR3 contains 16 residues. Per germline, CDR1 SGDLS and CDR2 YYNGEE. Germline trimming cut 0 bases from V and 3 bases from J; bases unmatched to any gene: 6.

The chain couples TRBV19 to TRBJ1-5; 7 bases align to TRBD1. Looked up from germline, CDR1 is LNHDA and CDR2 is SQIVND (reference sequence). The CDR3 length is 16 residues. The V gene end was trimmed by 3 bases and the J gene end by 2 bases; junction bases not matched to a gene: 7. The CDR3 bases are TGTGCCAGTAGTATGCAGGACAGGTTGGGCAATCAGCCCCAGCATTTT. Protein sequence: CASSMQDRLGNQPQHF.

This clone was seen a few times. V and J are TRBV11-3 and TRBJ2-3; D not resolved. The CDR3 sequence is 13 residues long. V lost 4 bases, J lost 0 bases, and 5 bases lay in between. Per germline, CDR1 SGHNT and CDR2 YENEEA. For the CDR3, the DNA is TGTGCCAGCAGCTCCTCTAGCACAGATACGCAGTATTTT. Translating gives CASSSSSTDTQYF.

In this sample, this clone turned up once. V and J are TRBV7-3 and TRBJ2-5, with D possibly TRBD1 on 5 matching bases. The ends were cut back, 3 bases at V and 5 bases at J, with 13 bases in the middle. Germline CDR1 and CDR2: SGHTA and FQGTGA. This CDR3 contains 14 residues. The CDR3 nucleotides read TGTGCCAGCAGCTTTAGGGGCCTGGGGGAGACCCAGTACTTC. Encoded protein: CASSFRGLGETQYF.